The next 9 T cell receptor beta chains were all read from a single sample in a study of blood T cell repertoires in COVID-19. The repertoire was sequenced with immunoSEQ multiplex PCR; TCRdb's copy has only in-frame clones and lacks some. The repertoire consists of about 81,000 clones, with around 85% occurring once and the leading ten covering approximately 15%. Sequencing was performed on peripheral blood. The receptors originated from a woman aged 70-85 years with acute or convalescent COVID-19.

The rearrangement links TRBV5-1 to TRBJ1-1; maybe TRBD1 (6 bases). CDR3 length equals 15 residues. V lost 3 bases and J 0 bases, leaving 12 bases between the germline ends. Germline CDR1 SGHRS, CDR2 YFSETQ. The CDR3 reads CASSWWDTLNTEAFF. The CDR3 DNA sequence: TGCGCCAGCAGCTGGTGGGACACGCTGAACACTGAAGCTTTCTTT.

The rearrangement joins TRBV19 to TRBJ2-3, with 15 bases lining up with TRBD2. After removal of 1 base from V and 8 bases from J, the junction contained 7 bases not matched to a gene. CDR3 size: 17 residues. Looked up from germline, CDR1 is LNHDA and CDR2 is SQIVND (reference sequence). This CDR3 is CASSIVGLAGGLGTQYF. The DNA of the CDR3 is TGTGCCAGTAGTATAGTTGGACTAGCGGGAGGGCTCGGTACGCAGTATTTT.

The chain uses TRBV10-3 and TRBJ2-3; weak D call: TRBD1 (6 bases). The CDR3 consists of 17 residues. With 8 bases removed from V and 0 bases from J, the gap between germline ends came to 21 bases. CDR1 and CDR2 from the germline V gene are ENHRY and SYGVKD. This chain's CDR3 is CAIRPARGSPSTDTQYF. The CDR3 DNA follows: TGTGCCATCCGACCGGCCAGGGGCAGCCCTAGCACAGATACGCAGTATTTT.

The sample holds one count of this clone. The chain links TRBV20-1 to TRBJ2-5; TRBD2 is a possible D gene (5 bases). The V and J ends lost 3 bases and 3 bases respectively, with 14 bases between them. Per germline, CDR1 DFQATT and CDR2 SNEGSKA (reference sequence). The CDR3 has 14 residues. The CDR3 region is CSASERKGEETQYF. As DNA, the CDR3 is TGCAGTGCTAGTGAGAGGAAGGGAGAAGAGACCCAGTACTTC.

The V and J genes are TRBV24-1 and TRBJ2-2; TRBD2 agrees at 7 bases. Germline CDR1 KGHDR, CDR2 SFDVKD. This CDR3 is 15 amino acids long. Trimming took 4 bases from V and 3 from J; bases not matched to a gene: 4. CDR3 coding DNA: TGTGCCACCAGTGAGGGAGGGAGGGACACCGGGGAGCTGTTTTTT. It encodes CATSEGGRDTGELFF.

This chain links TRBV20-1 with TRBJ1-2, with 8 bases that match TRBD1. Germline loops: CDR1 DFQATT, CDR2 SNEGSKA (reference sequence). After removal of 3 bases from V and 0 bases from J, the junction contained 15 bases not matched to a gene. The CDR3 consists of 18 residues. The CDR3 DNA is TGCAGTGCTAGTGACCCAGTGACAGGGGACTTAGCTAACTATGGCTACACCTTC. This codes for CSASDPVTGDLANYGYTF.

The genes are TRBV3-1 (or the pseudogene TRBV3-2) and TRBJ2-3, with 8 nucleotides matching TRBD2. The germline gives CDR1 LGHDT, CDR2 YNNKEL (reference sequence). The length of the CDR3 is 17 residues. Trimming cost V 4 bases and J 6 bases; bases outside gene matches: 15. Here the CDR3 DNA reads TGTGCCAGCAGCCCGGGGGGGGCTAGCGGGTATCTTGATACGCAGTATTTT. It is translated as CASSPGGASGYLDTQYF.

The CDR3 DNA reads TGTGCCAGTAGTATAGATCAGGAGGCTCAGCCCCAGCATTTT. Its protein product is CASSIDQEAQPQHF. This chain connects TRBV19 to TRBJ1-5, with unresolved D. Germline V gene lookup returns CDR1 LNHDA and CDR2 SQIVND (reference sequence). Trimming pared 0 bases from V and 6 bases from J, leaving 9 bases between. The CDR3 length is 14 residues.

The chain has TRBV21-1 and TRBJ2-2; no DNA check was done on the table's D call, TRBD2. TRBV21-1 is designated a pseudogene. CDR3 length: 15 residues. DNA for the CDR3: TGTGCCAGCAGCAACTGCCGCCTAGCGGGCCGGGGAGCTGTTTTT. This encodes CASSNCRLAGRGAVF.